The 19 T cell receptor beta chains below come from one sample, sequenced in a study of T cells after yellow fever vaccination. TCRdb passed the 5' RACE reads through MiXCR, listing each CDR3 protein once. The sample shows fewer than 450,000 distinct CDR3 sequences, about 4% of them seen only once. Sequenced here: PBMCs, sampled 5 days after the yellow fever booster vaccination. Source of these receptors: a man younger than 35 who received the YFV17D yellow fever vaccine.

The genes are TRBV12-3 or TRBV12-4 and TRBJ2-2, with a possible D match to TRBD1 (6 bases). V was cut by 6 bases and J by 7 bases, with 12 bases left in between. The CDR3 extends over 13 amino acids. The CDR3, as DNA: TGTGCCAGCAGAAGAACAGGGAACGGGGAGCTGTTTTTT. Translating gives CASRRTGNGELFF.

This clonotype occurred many times. One end of the junction does not line up with germline, which may come from a read error. This chain uses TRBV4-3 with TRBJ2-3, with 8 bases aligning to TRBD1. The CDR3 is 14 residues long. CDR1 and CDR2 (germline): LGHNA, YSLEER. For the CDR3, the DNA is TGTGCCAGCAGCCCCCAGGGGGCCGCAGATACGCAGTATTTT. Residues: CASSPQGAADTQYF.

This clonotype turned up a few times. V and J are TRBV9 and TRBJ2-3; D tentatively fits TRBD1 or TRBD2 (6 bases each). This CDR3 is 16 amino acids long. Trimming removed 0 bases from V and 1 base from J, with 12 bases in between. Germline loops: CDR1 SGDLS, CDR2 YYNGEE. The DNA of the CDR3 is TGTGCCAGCAGCGTAGGGACTACAGGGCGCACAGATACGCAGTATTTT. It encodes CASSVGTTGRTDTQYF.

This clonotype turned up a few times. The chain is built from TRBV11-3 and TRBJ2-3; D may correspond to TRBD1 or TRBD2 (5 bases each). The germline V gene encodes CDR1 SGHNT and CDR2 YENEEA. This CDR3 spans 13 amino acids. V lost 2 bases and J lost 5, with 8 bases in between. In DNA form, the CDR3 reads TGTGCCAGCAGCTTATTTGGGGGAGATACGCAGTATTTT. Its protein product is CASSLFGGDTQYF.

The chain couples TRBV6-5 to TRBJ1-6, with 8 positions matching TRBD1. With V trimmed by 5 bases and J by 5 bases, 5 bases remained unmatched. This CDR3 has 15 amino acids. Germline V gene lookup returns CDR1 MNHEY and CDR2 SVGAGI. The CDR3 sequence is CASSMTGVDNSPLHF. CDR3 nucleotides: TGTGCCAGCAGTATGACAGGGGTCGATAATTCACCCCTCCACTTT.

This clonotype was counted only a few times. The chain couples TRBV27 to TRBJ1-5, with no clear D. Germline V CDR1 and CDR2: MNHEY, SMNVEV (reference sequence). Deletions cut 3 bases from V and 5 bases from J, with 14 bases between. The CDR3 has 15 residues. The CDR3 DNA follows: TGTGCCAGCAGTTTCAACGACCCAGCACATCAGCCCCAGCATTTT. Translation gives CASSFNDPAHQPQHF.

The chain combines TRBV7-2 with TRBJ2-3; TRBD2 matches at 16 bases. With 3 bases clipped from V and 6 bases from J, the junction kept 9 bases outside the gene matches. The CDR3 consists of 18 residues. The germline V gene has CDR1 SGHTA and CDR2 FQGNSA. The CDR3 spells CASSFSGTSGGAPDTQYF. The CDR3 bases are TGTGCCAGCAGCTTCAGTGGGACTAGCGGGGGGGCCCCCGATACGCAGTATTTT.

This clonotype was found many times. The V and J genes are TRBV15 and TRBJ2-3; 9 positions match TRBD1. The CDR3 runs 16 residues. V was pared by 1 base and J by 3 bases, with 5 bases of the junction left unmatched. Germline-derived CDR1 and CDR2 are LNHNV and YYDKDF (reference sequence). This CDR3 is CATSRAQGAGTDTQYF. CDR3 DNA: TGTGCCACCAGCAGAGCACAGGGGGCTGGTACAGATACGCAGTATTTT.

This clonotype has a handful of counts. The rearrangement links TRBV6-2 or TRBV6-3 to TRBJ1-3; D is ambiguous. This CDR3 is built from 16 residues. Between the trimmed V and J ends, which lost 6 bases and 0 bases, there was a span of 15 bases. Germline-derived CDR1 and CDR2 are MNHEY and SVGEGT. The CDR3 sequence is CASSPADGVSGNTIYF. CDR3 sequence (DNA): TGTGCCAGCAGCCCCGCGGACGGCGTCTCTGGAAACACCATATATTTT.

This clonotype was counted at least ten times. This chain's CDR3 is CASSPSGRGEQYF. The CDR3 nucleotides read TGCGCCAGCAGTCCCAGCGGAAGGGGCGAGCAGTACTTC. The genes are TRBV10-1 and TRBJ2-7; D may correspond to TRBD1 or TRBD2 (5 bases each). The CDR3 spans 13 residues. Trimming left V 5 bases short and J 6 bases short, with 14 bases between. CDR1 is WNHNN and CDR2 is SYGVQD in the germline V gene (reference sequence).

There are many counts of this clonotype. The CDR3 sequence is CASSRTSLAGGETQYF. CDR3 coding DNA: TGTGCCAGCAGTCGGACGTCACTAGCGGGTGGGGAGACCCAGTACTTC. This chain connects TRBV7-2 to TRBJ2-5, with 9 bases matching TRBD2. The germline CDR1 and CDR2 sequences are SGHTA and FQGNSA. V lost 6 bases to trimming and J lost 5 bases; unmatched junction nucleotides: 13. There are 16 residues in the CDR3.

This clonotype was picked up a small number of times. V is TRBV4-1 and J is TRBJ1-5; maybe TRBD1 (6 bases). Germline V gene data show CDR1 as MGHRA and CDR2 as YSYEKL. V lost 5 bases, J lost 7 bases, and 18 bases lay in between. This CDR3 is 15 amino acids long. CDR3 sequence: CASSFAVTGYQPQHF. Here the CDR3 DNA reads TGCGCCAGCAGCTTCGCGGTGACAGGCTACCAGCCCCAGCATTTT.

The genes are TRBV7-2 and TRBJ2-2; TRBD1 or TRBD2 may be the D gene (5 bases each). Trimming removed 2 bases at V and 11 bases at J, with 21 bases between. The CDR3 consists of 16 residues. CDR1 is SGHTA and CDR2 is FQGNSA in the germline V gene. The CDR3 DNA follows: TGTGCCAGCAGCTTATTGAGGGTGGGGGAGTGGGGAGAGCTGTTTTTT. Translation gives CASSLLRVGEWGELFF.

This clonotype was observed many times. The V call is TRBV4-3, the J call TRBJ2-7; no definite D call. The CDR3 sequence is 15 residues long. V was clipped by 1 base and J by 3 bases, with 13 bases between them. CDR1 and CDR2 from the germline V gene are LGHNA and YSLEER. The CDR3 region has the DNA TGCGCCAGCAGCCAAGGTCCCGGGTCTTACTACGAGCAGTACTTC. Its protein product is CASSQGPGSYYEQYF.

This clonotype turned up a few times. V is TRBV5-1 and J is TRBJ2-3; 9 bases are a match to TRBD1. The CDR3 is 15 amino acids. Germline V gene lookup returns CDR1 SGHRS and CDR2 YFSETQ. V was clipped by 2 bases and J by 7 bases; unmatched bases: 8. The CDR3, as DNA: TGCGCCAGCAGCTTAGGAGGGACAGGGCTCCATACGCAGTATTTT. Translation gives CASSLGGTGLHTQYF.

Many counts were recorded for this clonotype. The CDR3 region is CASSQDRITGYNEQFF. The CDR3 coding sequence is TGTGCCAGCAGCCAAGATCGGATCACAGGTTATAATGAGCAGTTCTTC. This sequence joins TRBV3-1 and TRBJ2-1; possibly TRBD1 for D (5 bases). V was trimmed by 0 bases and J by 7 bases, leaving 16 bases between them. The V gene's germline CDR1 is LGHDT and CDR2 YNNKEL (reference sequence). The CDR3 is 16 amino acids.

There are many counts of this clonotype. The chain recombines TRBV5-1 with TRBJ1-2, with D possibly TRBD1 on 6 matching bases. The V gene lost 0 bases and the J gene lost 3 bases, with 6 bases spanning the gap. Germline CDR1 SGHRS, CDR2 YFSETQ. CDR3 length: 13 amino acids. The CDR3 coding sequence is TGCGCCAGCAGCTTGGGACAGGACTATGGCTACACCTTC. It is translated as CASSLGQDYGYTF.

This clonotype was counted a few times. The chain employs TRBV11-2 and TRBJ1-4, with D perhaps TRBD1 (6 bases). Germline CDR1 reads SGHAT; CDR2 reads FQNNGV. The V gene lost 5 bases and the J gene lost 8 bases, with 18 bases spanning the gap. This CDR3 is built from 15 residues. The CDR3 here is CASSRAGSQGEKLFF. CDR3 DNA: TGTGCCAGCAGCCGTGCCGGGAGCCAGGGGGAAAAACTGTTTTTT.

In its sample, this clonotype was seen a few times. J is TRBJ1-1 and V is TRBV5-1; D uncertain. Germline CDR1 and CDR2: SGHRS and YFSETQ. V lost 0 bases, J lost 5 bases, and 14 bases lay in between. The CDR3 has 15 residues. CDR3 in DNA: TGCGCCAGCAGCTTGGAGCGGTGGCCGGATACTGAAGCTTTCTTT. Amino acids: CASSLERWPDTEAFF.